This T cell receptor (beta chain) emerged from a study of T-cell memory formation after mild COVID-19. Study-wide context: The study found TCR clusters largely donor specific.

General observations from the study: CD4+ contracting clones were mainly CM and EM; CD8+ ones, EMRA. The pre-infection memory compartment contained some responding clones, suggesting cross-reactive memory joined.

Looked up from germline, CDR1 is MNHEY and CDR2 is SVGEGT. The CDR3 runs 12 residues. The V and J ends lost 2 bases and 8 bases respectively, with 8 bases between them. In its sample, this clonotype was seen many times. Its specificity is unknown. Via MiXCR, TCRdb re-called the 5' RACE reads, giving one row per CDR3 protein. The sample lists about 350,000 distinct CDR3 sequences; about an eighth were seen once. J is TRBJ2-3 and V is TRBV6-2 or TRBV6-3; the D gene is possibly TRBD1 (5 bases). Sequencing was done on a sample of PBMCs or a T cell subset sorted from them (not recorded which). This TCR was recovered from a man between 18 and 29 years old who had mild COVID-19 (a few samples of this study predate the infection). Cell type and time point are not known. CDR3 nucleotides: TGTGCCAGCAGTTACCTACAGGCTACGCAGTATTTT. Its protein product is CASSYLQATQYF.